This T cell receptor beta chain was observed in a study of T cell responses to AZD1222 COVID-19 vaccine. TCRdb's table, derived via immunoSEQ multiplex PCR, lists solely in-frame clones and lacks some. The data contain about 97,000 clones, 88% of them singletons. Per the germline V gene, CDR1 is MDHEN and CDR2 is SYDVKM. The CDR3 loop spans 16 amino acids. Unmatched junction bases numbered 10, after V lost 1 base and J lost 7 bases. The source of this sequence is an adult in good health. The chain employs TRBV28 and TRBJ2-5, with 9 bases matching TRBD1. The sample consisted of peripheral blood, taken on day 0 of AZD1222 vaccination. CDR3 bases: TGTGCCAGCAGTTTATCCGGGACAGGGAGAGGAGGGACCCAGTACTTC. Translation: CASSLSGTGRGGTQYF.